A single sample gave rise to the 14 T cell receptor beta chains below, sequenced in a study of spatial heterogeneity in lung cancer. Findings and caveats of the study: Counts that tracked tumor mutation counts were those of expanded intratumoral alpha and beta TCRs.

TCRdb recomputed calls from the 5' RACE reads with MiXCR, one row per CDR3 protein. The sample lists about 18,000 distinct CDR3 sequences; more than 9% were seen once. Noted time point: sample taken at primary tumor resection. Their antigens are not known. Here the sequenced sample was lung tumor tissue, taken at surgery. Receptor source: a female donor with early-stage non-small cell lung cancer.

Comment on this clonotype: This beta chain lies outside the target of a library built for alpha chains; its clone size means little. The chain recombines TRBV12-3 or TRBV12-4 with TRBJ1-4; D is unclear. V shed 1 base and J shed 8 bases, with 14 bases lying between them. This CDR3 comprises 15 residues. As DNA, the CDR3 is TGTGCCAGCAGTTTAGGGGTGGCGCAGGCGGAAAAACTGTTTTTT. Encoded protein: CASSLGVAQAEKLFF.

Turning to this clonotype: As an off-target read in a library built for alpha chains, this beta chain has a frequency of little significance. The rearrangement joins TRBV18 to TRBJ1-5; D uncertain. The V and J ends lost 4 bases and 2 bases respectively, with 9 bases between them. The CDR3 has 14 amino acids. Germline V CDR1 and CDR2: KGHSH, LQKENI. As DNA, the CDR3 is TGTGCCAGCTCACACGGTCGGGGCAATCAGCCCCAGCATTTT. It codes for CASSHGRGNQPQHF.

Ten or more counts support this clonotype. Since the library was made to target alpha chains, this beta chain is a stray read and its abundance is not meaningful. V gene TRBV12-3 or TRBV12-4 combines with J gene TRBJ2-3; D is ambiguous. The CDR3 spans 14 residues. The germline V and J ends were trimmed by 3 bases and 8 bases, with 15 bases remaining between them. CDR3 nucleotides: TGTGCCAGCAGTTTTTCAGATGCCCGCGGTACGCAGTATTTT. Its protein is CASSFSDARGTQYF.

This clonotype is labeled medium-sized (0.01 to 0.1%). A library prepared for alpha chains yielded this beta chain as an off-target read; its size is of little meaning. CDR3 nucleotide sequence: TGTGCCAGCAGTGACAGGGGGCTCAGCAATCAGCCCCAGCATTTT. Its translation is CASSDRGLSNQPQHF. This rearrangement joins TRBV6-1 to TRBJ1-5; 8 nucleotides line up with TRBD1. Looked up from germline, CDR1 is MNHNS and CDR2 is SASEGT. Trimming removed 3 bases from V and 1 base from J; junction bases left unmatched: 2. There are 15 residues in the CDR3.

Comment on this clonotype: Being off target in a library aimed at alpha chains, this beta chain has a size of little meaning. The chain carries TRBV11-1 and TRBJ2-7, with D perhaps TRBD2 (6 bases). CDR1 and CDR2 (germline): SGHAT, FQDESV (reference sequence). This CDR3 has 15 residues. V lost 5 bases and J 6 bases, leaving 20 bases between the germline ends. DNA for the CDR3: TGTGCCAGCAGCCAAACTACCGGGGGTTCGGGCGAGCAGTACTTC. It specifies CASSQTTGGSGEQYF.

This clonotype has a handful of counts. This beta chain is a stray read from a library made for alpha chains; its abundance is not meaningful. CDR3 in DNA: TGTGCCAGCTCTCTCCGGCGGGGGGCGGTTCAGCCCCAGCATTTT. This gives the protein CASSLRRGAVQPQHF. V gene TRBV19 combines with J gene TRBJ1-5; weak D call: TRBD1 (6 bases). Per germline, CDR1 LNHDA and CDR2 SQIVND (reference sequence). The CDR3 is 15 amino acids. Trimming stripped 9 bases from V and 6 bases from J, with 21 bases between.

As regards this clonotype: The library was built for alpha chains, so this beta chain is an off-target read and its size means little. The V call is TRBV7-8, the J call TRBJ2-5; 10 bases map to TRBD1. Trimming at V came to 7 bases and at J to 5 bases, leaving 10 bases not matched to a gene. This CDR3 spans 15 amino acids. In germline, CDR1 is SGHVS, CDR2 FQNEAQ. The CDR3 nucleotides are TGTGCCAGCAATAGACAGGGGGCCGAATGGGAGACCCAGTACTTC. As protein: CASNRQGAEWETQYF.

The sample holds a few counts of this clonotype. In a library made to pick up alpha chains, this beta chain is a stray read with a size that means little. The rearrangement uses TRBV4-2 and TRBJ2-7; the D is unclear. Germline CDR1 reads LGHNA; CDR2 reads YNFKEQ. The CDR3 is 16 residues long. Trimming left V 0 bases short and J 0 bases short, with 12 bases between. The DNA for the CDR3 is TGTGCCAGCAGCCAAGATGCGGACCCAAGCTCCTACGAGCAGTACTTC. It yields the protein CASSQDADPSSYEQYF.

This clonotype turned up a few times. The size of this beta chain means little, since it is a stray read in a library made for alpha chains. CDR3 in amino acids: CASNPQGGGYTF. CDR3 in DNA: TGTGCCAGCAACCCACAGGGCGGTGGCTACACCTTC. The V gene is TRBV6-6, the J gene TRBJ1-2; D is perhaps TRBD1 (6 bases). Germline CDR1 and CDR2: MNHNY and SVGAGI (reference sequence). This CDR3 is 12 amino acids long. V gave up 7 bases and J gave up 7 bases, with 13 bases separating them.

As for this clonotype: The size of this beta chain means little, since it is a stray read in a library made for alpha chains. The chain combines TRBV24-1 with TRBJ1-2; 7 bases line up with TRBD1. Germline loops: CDR1 KGHDR, CDR2 SFDVKD. Germline trimming cut 6 bases from V and 2 bases from J; bases unmatched to any gene: 5. This CDR3 spans 14 amino acids. CDR3 nucleotides: TGTGCCACCAGTTACGGACAGGCAAACTATGGCTACACCTTC. Translated: CATSYGQANYGYTF.

This clonotype appeared a few times. This beta chain is an unintended read in a library built for alpha chains; its size means little. The CDR3 region is CSALHSTRYNEQFF. CDR3 nucleotide sequence: TGCAGTGCTCTCCACTCGACTAGATACAATGAGCAGTTCTTC. The J gene is TRBJ2-1, the V gene TRBV20-1, with D tentatively TRBD2 (6 bases). Per germline, CDR1 DFQATT and CDR2 SNEGSKA (reference sequence). V was cut by 5 bases and J by 4 bases, with 15 bases left in between. This CDR3 contains 14 residues.

For this clonotype: A library made for alpha chains picked up this beta chain off target, so its size means little. The chain combines TRBV6-1 with TRBJ2-3; weak D call: TRBD1 (6 bases). The germline gives CDR1 MNHNS, CDR2 SASEGT. The CDR3 length is 18 residues. Trimming left V 0 bases short and J 0 bases short, with 16 bases between. CDR3 in DNA: TGTGCCAGCAGTGAAGCTTCCCCTGTACAGGGAAGCACAGATACGCAGTATTTT. It translates to CASSEASPVQGSTDTQYF.

Regarding this clonotype: At one end, the junction sequence differs from germline, possibly due to a read error. This beta chain is an unintended read in a library built for alpha chains; its size means little. The chain recombines TRBV12-3 or TRBV12-4 with TRBJ2-3; 9 bases match TRBD2. The CDR3 consists of 14 residues. CDR3 coding DNA: TGTGCCAGCAGTTCTAGCGGGGCGGGGGATATGCAGTATTTT. It codes for CASSSSGAGDMQYF.

This clonotype was seen ten or more times. This beta chain turned up in a library designed for alpha chains; as an off-target read, its abundance says little. V is TRBV5-1 and J is TRBJ2-5, with TRBD2 identical over 8 bases. The junction had 5 bases not matched to a gene; V was cut back by 5 bases and J by 2 bases. CDR1 and CDR2 (germline): SGHRS, YFSETQ. The CDR3 consists of 14 residues. CDR3 nucleotide sequence: TGCGCCAGCAGACAGGGACTAGGTCAAGAGACCCAGTACTTC. This translates into CASRQGLGQETQYF.